This T cell receptor beta chain was captured by sequencing in a study of OX40 agonist ivuxolimab in advanced cancers. For the study at large: Three patients showed partial responses: one hepatocellular carcinoma and two cutaneous melanoma cases.

Clones were read by immunoSEQ multiplex PCR, and TCRdb kept only the in-frame ones, dropping some. The sample has around 23,000 clones, roughly 77% seen once. The length of the CDR3 is 17 residues. The germline gives CDR1 LNHDA, CDR2 SQIVND (reference sequence). Deletions cut 0 bases from V and 3 bases from J, with 14 bases between. This TCR derives from an adult with an advanced solid tumor such as melanoma, head and neck, liver or kidney cancer. This chain links TRBV19 with TRBJ2-2; the D gene is possibly TRBD1 (5 bases). The sequencing used CD4+ or CD8+ T cells sorted from blood, collected in a trial of the OX40 agonist ivuxolimab. CDR3: CASSIDGARAYTGELFF. DNA for the CDR3: TGTGCCAGTAGTATAGATGGGGCCCGTGCGTACACCGGGGAGCTGTTTTTT.